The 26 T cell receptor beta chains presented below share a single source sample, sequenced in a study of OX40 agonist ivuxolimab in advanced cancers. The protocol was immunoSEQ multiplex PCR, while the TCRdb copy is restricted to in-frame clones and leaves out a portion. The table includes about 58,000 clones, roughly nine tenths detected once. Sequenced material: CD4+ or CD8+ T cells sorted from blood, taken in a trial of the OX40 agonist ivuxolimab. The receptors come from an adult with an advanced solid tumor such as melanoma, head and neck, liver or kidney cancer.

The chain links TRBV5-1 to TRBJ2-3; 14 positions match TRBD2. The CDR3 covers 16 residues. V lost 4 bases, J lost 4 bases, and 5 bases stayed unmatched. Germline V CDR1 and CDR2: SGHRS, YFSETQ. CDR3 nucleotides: TGCGCCAGCAGCAAGGGACTAGCGGGAGAGGCAGATACGCAGTATTTT. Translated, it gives CASSKGLAGEADTQYF.

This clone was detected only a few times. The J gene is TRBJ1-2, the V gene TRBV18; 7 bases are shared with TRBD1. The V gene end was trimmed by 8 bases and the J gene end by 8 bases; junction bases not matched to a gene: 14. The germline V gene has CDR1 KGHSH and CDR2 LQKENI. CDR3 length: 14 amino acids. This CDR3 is CASRRRGNEDGYTF. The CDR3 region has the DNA TGTGCCAGCCGTCGCAGGGGGAATGAAGACGGCTACACCTTC.

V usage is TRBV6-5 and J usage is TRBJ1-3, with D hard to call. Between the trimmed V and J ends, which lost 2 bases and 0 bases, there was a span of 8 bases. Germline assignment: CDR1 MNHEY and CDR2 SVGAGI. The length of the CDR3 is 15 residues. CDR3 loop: CASSYEGFSGNTIYF. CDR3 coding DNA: TGTGCCAGCAGTTACGAAGGTTTCTCTGGAAACACCATATATTTT.

The CDR3 nucleotides are TGTGCCTGGAAACCCCAGACAGGGCAAACCTATGGCTACACCTTC. Translation gives CAWKPQTGQTYGYTF. V is TRBV30 and J is TRBJ1-2, with 7 bases aligning to TRBD1. The CDR3 is made up of 15 amino acids. CDR1 is GTSNPN, CDR2 SVGIG, per germline (reference sequence). V lost 4 bases to trimming and J lost 4 bases; unmatched junction nucleotides: 12.

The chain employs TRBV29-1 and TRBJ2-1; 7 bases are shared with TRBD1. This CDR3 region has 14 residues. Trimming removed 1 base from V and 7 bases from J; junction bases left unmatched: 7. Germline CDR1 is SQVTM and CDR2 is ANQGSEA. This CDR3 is CSVEALDRVNEQFF. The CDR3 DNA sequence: TGCAGCGTTGAAGCTCTAGACAGGGTGAATGAGCAGTTCTTC.

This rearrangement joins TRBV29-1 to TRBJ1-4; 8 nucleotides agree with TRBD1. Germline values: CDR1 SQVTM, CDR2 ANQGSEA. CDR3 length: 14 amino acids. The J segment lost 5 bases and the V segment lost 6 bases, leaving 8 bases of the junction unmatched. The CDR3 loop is CSVVRTGTNEKLFF. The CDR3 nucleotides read TGCAGCGTCGTAAGGACAGGGACAAATGAAAAACTGTTTTTT.

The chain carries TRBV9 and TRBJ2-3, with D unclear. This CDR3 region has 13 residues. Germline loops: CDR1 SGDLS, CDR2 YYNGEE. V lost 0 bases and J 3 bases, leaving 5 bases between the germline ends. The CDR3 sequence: CASSVGYTDTQYF. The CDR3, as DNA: TGTGCCAGCAGCGTAGGTTATACAGATACGCAGTATTTT.

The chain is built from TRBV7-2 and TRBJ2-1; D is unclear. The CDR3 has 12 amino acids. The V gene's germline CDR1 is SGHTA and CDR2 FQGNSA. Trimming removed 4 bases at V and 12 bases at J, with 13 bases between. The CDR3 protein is CASSWNSETQFF. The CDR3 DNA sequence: TGTGCCAGCAGCTGGAACTCGGAAACGCAGTTCTTC.

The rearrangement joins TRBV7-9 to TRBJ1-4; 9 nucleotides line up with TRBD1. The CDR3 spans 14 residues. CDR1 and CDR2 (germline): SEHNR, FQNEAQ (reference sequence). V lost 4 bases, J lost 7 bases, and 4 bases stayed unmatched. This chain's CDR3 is CASSSGTGSEKLFF. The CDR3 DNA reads TGTGCCAGCAGCTCCGGGACAGGGTCTGAAAAACTGTTTTTT.

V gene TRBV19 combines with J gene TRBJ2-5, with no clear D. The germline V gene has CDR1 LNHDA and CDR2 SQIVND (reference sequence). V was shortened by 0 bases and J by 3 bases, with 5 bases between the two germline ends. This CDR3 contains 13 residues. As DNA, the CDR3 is TGTGCCAGTAGTATAGATCCTGAAGAGACCCAGTACTTC. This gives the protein CASSIDPEETQYF.

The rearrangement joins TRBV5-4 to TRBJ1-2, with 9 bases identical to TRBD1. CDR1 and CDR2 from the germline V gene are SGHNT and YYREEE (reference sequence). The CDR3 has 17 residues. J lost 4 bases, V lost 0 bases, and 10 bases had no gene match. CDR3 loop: CASSLGSDRGDIYGYTF. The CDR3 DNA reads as TGTGCCAGCAGCTTGGGGTCGGACAGGGGTGATATCTATGGCTACACCTTC.

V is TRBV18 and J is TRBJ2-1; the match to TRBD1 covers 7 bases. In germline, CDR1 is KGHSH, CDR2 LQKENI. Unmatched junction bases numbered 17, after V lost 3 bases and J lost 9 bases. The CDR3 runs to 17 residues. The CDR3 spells CASSPISGRGPPSEQFF. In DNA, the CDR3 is TGTGCCAGCTCACCCATCAGCGGTAGGGGGCCCCCCAGTGAGCAGTTCTTC.

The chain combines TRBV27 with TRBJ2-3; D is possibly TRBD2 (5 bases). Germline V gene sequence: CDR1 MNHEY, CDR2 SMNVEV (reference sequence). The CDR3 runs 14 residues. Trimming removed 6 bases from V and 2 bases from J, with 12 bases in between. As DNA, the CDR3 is TGTGCCAGCAGCGAAGGCGGGTTCACAGATACGCAGTATTTT. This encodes CASSEGGFTDTQYF.

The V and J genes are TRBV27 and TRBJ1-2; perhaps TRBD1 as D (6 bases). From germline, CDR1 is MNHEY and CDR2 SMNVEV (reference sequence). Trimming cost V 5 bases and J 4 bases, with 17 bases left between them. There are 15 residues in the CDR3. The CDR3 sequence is CASSSTGRVVYGYTF. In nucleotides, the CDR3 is TGTGCCAGCAGTAGTACAGGGAGGGTGGTCTATGGCTACACCTTC.

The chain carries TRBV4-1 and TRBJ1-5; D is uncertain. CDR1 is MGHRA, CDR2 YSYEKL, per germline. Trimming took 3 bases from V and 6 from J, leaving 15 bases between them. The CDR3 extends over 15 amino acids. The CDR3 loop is CASSHDAHAGQPQHF. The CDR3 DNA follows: TGCGCCAGCAGCCACGACGCCCATGCTGGTCAGCCCCAGCATTTT.

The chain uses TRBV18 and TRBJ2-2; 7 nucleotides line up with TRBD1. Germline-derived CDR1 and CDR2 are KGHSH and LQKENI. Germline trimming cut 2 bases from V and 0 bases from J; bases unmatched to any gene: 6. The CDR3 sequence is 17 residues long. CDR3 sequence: CASSPRRTGSNTGELFF. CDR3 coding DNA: TGTGCCAGCTCACCAAGAAGGACAGGATCGAACACCGGGGAGCTGTTTTTT.

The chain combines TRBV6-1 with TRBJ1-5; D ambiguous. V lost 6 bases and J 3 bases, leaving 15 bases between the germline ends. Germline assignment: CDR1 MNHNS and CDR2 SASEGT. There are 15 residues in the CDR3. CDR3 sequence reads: CASSRGEGDNQPQHF. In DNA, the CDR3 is TGTGCCAGCAGCCGTGGAGAGGGCGACAATCAGCCCCAGCATTTT.

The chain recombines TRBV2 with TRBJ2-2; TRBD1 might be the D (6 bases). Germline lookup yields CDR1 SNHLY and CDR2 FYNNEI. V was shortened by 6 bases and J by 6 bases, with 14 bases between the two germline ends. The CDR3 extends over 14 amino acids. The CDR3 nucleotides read TGTGCCAGCAGACAGGGTCGGGTTGCCGGGGAGCTGTTTTTT. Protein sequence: CASRQGRVAGELFF. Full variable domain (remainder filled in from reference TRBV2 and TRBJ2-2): EPEVTQTPSHQVTQMGQEVILRCVPISNHLYFYWYRQILGQKVEFLVSFYNNEISEKSEIFDDQFSVERPDGSNFTLKIRSTKLEDSAMYFCASRQGRVAGELFFGEGSRLTVL.

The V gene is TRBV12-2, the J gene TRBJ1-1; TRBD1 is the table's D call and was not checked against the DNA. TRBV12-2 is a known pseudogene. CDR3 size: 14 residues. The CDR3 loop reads CASRPWTGDTEAFF. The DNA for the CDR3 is TGTGCAAGTCGCCCCTGGACAGGGGACACTGAAGCTTTCTTT.

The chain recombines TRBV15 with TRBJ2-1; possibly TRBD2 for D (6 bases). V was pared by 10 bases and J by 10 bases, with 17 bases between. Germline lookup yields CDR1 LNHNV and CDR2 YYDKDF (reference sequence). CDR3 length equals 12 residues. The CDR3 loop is CASGTGWREQFF. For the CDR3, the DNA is TGTGCCAGCGGGACTGGATGGCGGGAGCAGTTCTTC.

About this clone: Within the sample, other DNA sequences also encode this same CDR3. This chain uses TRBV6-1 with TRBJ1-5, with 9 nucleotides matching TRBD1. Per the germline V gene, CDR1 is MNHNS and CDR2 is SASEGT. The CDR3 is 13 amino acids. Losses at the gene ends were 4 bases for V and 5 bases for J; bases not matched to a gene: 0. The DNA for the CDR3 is TGTGCCAGCAGTGGGGACAGGGATCAGCCCCAGCATTTT. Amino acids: CASSGDRDQPQHF.

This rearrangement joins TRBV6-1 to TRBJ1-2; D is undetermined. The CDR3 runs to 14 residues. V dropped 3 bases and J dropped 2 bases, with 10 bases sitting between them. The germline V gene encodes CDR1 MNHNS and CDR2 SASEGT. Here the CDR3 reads CASSDKGPNYGYTF. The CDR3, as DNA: TGTGCCAGCAGTGACAAGGGTCCCAACTATGGCTACACCTTC.

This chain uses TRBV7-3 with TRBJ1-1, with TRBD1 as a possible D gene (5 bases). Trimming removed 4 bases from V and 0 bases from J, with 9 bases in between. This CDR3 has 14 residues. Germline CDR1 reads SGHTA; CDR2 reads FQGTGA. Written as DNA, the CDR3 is TGTGCCAGCAGCTCGGGACGGATGAACACTGAAGCTTTCTTT. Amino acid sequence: CASSSGRMNTEAFF.

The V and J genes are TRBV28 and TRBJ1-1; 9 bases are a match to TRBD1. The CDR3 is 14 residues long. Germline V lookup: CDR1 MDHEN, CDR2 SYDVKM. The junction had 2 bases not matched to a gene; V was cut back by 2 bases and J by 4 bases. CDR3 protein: CASSLLQGATEAFF. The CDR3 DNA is TGTGCCAGCAGTTTACTACAGGGGGCCACTGAAGCTTTCTTT.

The CDR3: CSATSASRDTQYF. In nucleotides, the CDR3 is TGCAGCGCCACTAGCGCGTCGCGAGATACGCAGTATTTT. The rearrangement uses TRBV29-1 and TRBJ2-3, with 7 bases fitting TRBD2. This CDR3 contains 13 residues. With 7 bases clipped from V and 5 bases from J, the junction kept 9 bases outside the gene matches. The germline V gene encodes CDR1 SQVTM and CDR2 ANQGSEA.

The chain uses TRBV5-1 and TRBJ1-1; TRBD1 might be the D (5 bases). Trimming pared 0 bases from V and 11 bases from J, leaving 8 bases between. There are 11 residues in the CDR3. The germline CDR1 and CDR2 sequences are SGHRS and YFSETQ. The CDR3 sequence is CASSLDGAAFF. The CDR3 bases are TGCGCCAGCAGCTTGGACGGGGCCGCTTTCTTT.